The clone carrying this T cell receptor (beta chain) was found a few times. The antigen is not known. This sample is part of a study of identical twins. Overall study results and limits: There is a chance that invariant MAIT and iNKT cells partially muddied zero-insertion analyses. Models underestimated out-of-frame TCR alpha sharing in monozygotic twins.

This CDR3 contains 15 residues. The V end lost 5 bases, the J end lost 2 bases, and 12 bases lay between the germline ends. Looked up from germline, CDR1 is SEHNR and CDR2 is FQNEAQ (reference sequence). A universal primer site was added by template switching, and unique molecular identifiers were carried by the cDNA. MiXCR was run by TCRdb on the 5' RACE reads, yielding one entry per CDR3 protein. The table shows 400,000 to 500,000 distinct CDR3 sequences, with over 11% occurring only once. In addition, the sample was reused for a study of yellow fever vaccine responses in identical twins.

The V call is TRBV7-9, the J call TRBJ2-2, with D perhaps matching TRBD1 or TRBD2 (5 bases each). The source of this sequence is a woman between 18 and 29 years old in good health. The specimen sequenced was CD4+ T cells sorted from blood. CDR3 DNA sequence: TGTGCCAGCAGCCCTCCGGGACGAAACACCGGGGAGCTGTTTTTT. This sequence encodes CASSPPGRNTGELFF. The full variable domain, completed using reference TRBV7-9 and TRBJ2-2, is DTGVSQNPRHKITKRGQNVTFRCDPISEHNRLYWYRQTLGQGPEFLTYFQNEAQLEKSRLLSDRFSAERPKGSFSTLEIQRTEQGDSAMYLCASSPPGRNTGELFFGEGSRLTVL.